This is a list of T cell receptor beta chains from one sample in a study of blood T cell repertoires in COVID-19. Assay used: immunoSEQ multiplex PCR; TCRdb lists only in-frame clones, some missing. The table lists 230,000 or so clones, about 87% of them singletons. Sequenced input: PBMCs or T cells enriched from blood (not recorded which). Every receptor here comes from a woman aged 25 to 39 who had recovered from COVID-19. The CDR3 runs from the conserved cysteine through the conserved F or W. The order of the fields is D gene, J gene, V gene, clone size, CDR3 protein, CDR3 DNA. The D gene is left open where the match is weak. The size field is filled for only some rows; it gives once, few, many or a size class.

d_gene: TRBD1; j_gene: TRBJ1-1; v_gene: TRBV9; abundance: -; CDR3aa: CASSAGQGRNTEAFF; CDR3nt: TGTGCCAGCAGCGCGGGACAGGGTAGGAACACTGAAGCTTTCTTT
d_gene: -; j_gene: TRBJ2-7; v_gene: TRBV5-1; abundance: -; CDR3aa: CASSLGRSLYEQYF; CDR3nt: TGCGCCAGCAGCTTGGGCCGGAGCCTCTACGAGCAGTACTTC
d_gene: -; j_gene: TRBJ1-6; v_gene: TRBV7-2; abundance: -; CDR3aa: CASSWPRNSPLHF; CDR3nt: TGTGCCAGCAGCTGGCCCAGGAATTCACCCCTCCACTTT
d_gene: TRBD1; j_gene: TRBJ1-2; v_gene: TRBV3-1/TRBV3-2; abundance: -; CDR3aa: CASSHNWGQGIANYGYTF; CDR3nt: TGTGCCAGCAGCCATAATTGGGGACAGGGGATAGCTAACTATGGCTACACCTTC
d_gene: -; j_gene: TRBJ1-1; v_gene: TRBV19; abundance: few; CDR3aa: CASKEGVNTEAFF; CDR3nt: TGTGCCAGTAAGGAAGGGGTGAACACTGAAGCTTTCTTT
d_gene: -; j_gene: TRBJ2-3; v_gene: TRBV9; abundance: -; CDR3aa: CASSVVAMADTQYF; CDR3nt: TGTGCCAGCAGCGTAGTAGCGATGGCAGATACGCAGTATTTT
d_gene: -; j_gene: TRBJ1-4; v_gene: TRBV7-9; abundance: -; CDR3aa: CASSSDRQVNEKLFF; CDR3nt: TGTGCCAGCAGCTCCGATCGACAGGTTAATGAAAAACTGTTTTTT
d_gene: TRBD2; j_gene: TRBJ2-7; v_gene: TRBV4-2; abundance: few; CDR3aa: CASSQEAVAGSYEQYF; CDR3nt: TGTGCCAGCAGCCAAGAGGCGGTAGCGGGATCCTACGAGCAGTACTTC
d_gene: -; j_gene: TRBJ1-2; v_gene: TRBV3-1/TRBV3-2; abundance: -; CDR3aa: CASSQEAGGNYGYTF; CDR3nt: TGTGCCAGCAGCCAAGAGGCAGGAGGCAACTATGGCTACACCTTC
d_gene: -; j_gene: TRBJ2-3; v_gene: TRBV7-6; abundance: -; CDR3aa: CASSLAGLGSTDTQYF; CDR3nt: TGTGCCAGCAGCTTAGCCGGACTGGGTTCCACAGATACGCAGTATTTT
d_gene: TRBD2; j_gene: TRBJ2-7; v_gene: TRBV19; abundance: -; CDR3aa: CATRDYASYEQYF; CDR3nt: TGTGCCACCCGGGACTACGCCTCCTACGAGCAGTACTTC
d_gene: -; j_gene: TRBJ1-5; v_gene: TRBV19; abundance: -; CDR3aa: CASSIGSRSNQPQHF; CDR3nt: TGTGCCAGTAGTATAGGTTCCAGGAGCAATCAGCCCCAGCATTTT
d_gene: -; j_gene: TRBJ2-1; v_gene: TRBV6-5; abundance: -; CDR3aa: CASSAPGGEQFF; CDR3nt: TGTGCCAGCAGCGCCCCGGGGGGCGAGCAGTTCTTC
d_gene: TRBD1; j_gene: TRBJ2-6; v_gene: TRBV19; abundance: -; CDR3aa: CASHPGQGSGANVLTF; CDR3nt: TGTGCCAGCCATCCGGGACAGGGATCTGGGGCCAACGTCCTGACTTTC
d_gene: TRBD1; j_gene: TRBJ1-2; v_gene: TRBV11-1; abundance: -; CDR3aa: CASTNLYRGLNYGYTF; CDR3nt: TGTGCCAGCACGAACCTATACAGGGGATTGAACTATGGCTACACCTTC
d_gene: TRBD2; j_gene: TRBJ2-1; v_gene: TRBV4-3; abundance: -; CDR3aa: CASSQDRVSGGAHEQFF; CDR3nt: TGCGCCAGCAGCCAAGATCGAGTAAGCGGGGGGGCGCATGAGCAGTTCTTC
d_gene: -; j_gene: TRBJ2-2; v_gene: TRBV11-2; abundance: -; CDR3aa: CASSLLPFTGLSGELFF; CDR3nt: TGTGCCAGCAGCTTACTCCCCTTTACAGGCCTCTCCGGGGAGCTGTTTTTT
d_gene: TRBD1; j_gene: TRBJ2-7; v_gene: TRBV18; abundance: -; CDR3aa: CASSRRDRGLEQYF; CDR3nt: TGTGCCAGCTCACGCCGGGACAGGGGGCTCGAGCAGTACTTC
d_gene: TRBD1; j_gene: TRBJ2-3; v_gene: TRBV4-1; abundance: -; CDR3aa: CASSPETGVGDTQYF; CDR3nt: TGCGCCAGCAGCCCGGAGACAGGGGTGGGAGATACGCAGTATTTT
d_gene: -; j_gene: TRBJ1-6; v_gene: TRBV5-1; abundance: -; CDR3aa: CASSLVGGGNNSPLHF; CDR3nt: TGCGCCAGCAGCTTGGTTGGGGGAGGCAATAATTCACCCCTCCACTTT
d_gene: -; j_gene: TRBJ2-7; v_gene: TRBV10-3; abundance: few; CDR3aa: CAISEQSLQYF; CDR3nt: TGTGCCATCAGTGAACAGTCTCTGCAGTACTTC
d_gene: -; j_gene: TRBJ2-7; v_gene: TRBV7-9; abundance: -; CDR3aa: CASSLPRETYEQYF; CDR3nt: TGTGCCAGCAGCTTACCTCGGGAGACCTACGAGCAGTACTTC
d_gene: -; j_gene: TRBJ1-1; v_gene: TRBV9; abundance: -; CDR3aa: CASSVSVDTEAFF; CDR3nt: TGTGCCAGCAGCGTATCAGTGGACACTGAAGCTTTCTTT
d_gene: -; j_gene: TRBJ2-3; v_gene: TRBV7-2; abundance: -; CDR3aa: CASSLGQSADTQYF; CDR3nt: TGTGCCAGCAGCTTGGGGCAGTCTGCAGATACGCAGTATTTT
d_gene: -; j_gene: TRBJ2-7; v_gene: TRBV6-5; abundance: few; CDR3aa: CASSLGPLYEQYF; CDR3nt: TGTGCCAGCAGTTTGGGGCCGCTCTACGAGCAGTACTTC
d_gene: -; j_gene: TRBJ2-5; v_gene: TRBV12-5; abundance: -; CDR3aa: CASAPPGGSEETQYF; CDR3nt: TGTGCTAGTGCACCCCCCGGGGGATCCGAAGAGACCCAGTACTTC
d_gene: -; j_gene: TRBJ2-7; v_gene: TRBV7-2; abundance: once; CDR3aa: CASSLSFTMSSYEQYF; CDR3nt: TGTGCCAGCAGCTTAAGTTTTACTATGAGCTCCTACGAGCAGTACTTC